Listed below are T cell receptor beta chains from one sample, sequenced in a study of T-cell memory formation after mild COVID-19. TCRdb independently ran MiXCR on the 5' RACE reads; one entry per CDR3 protein. The profile covers more than 350,000 distinct CDR3 sequences, with roughly 20% appearing a single time and under 15% taken by the ten largest. Sequences were obtained from PBMCs or a T cell subset sorted from them (not recorded which). The receptors were gathered from an adult woman who had mild COVID-19 (a few samples of this study predate the infection). Cell type and time point are not known. Both conserved end residues are part of each CDR3. The D gene is left open where the match is weak. Expanded clones are given a class, and other clones once, few, many or no size at all.

>TRBD2|few|TRBJ2-3|TRBV6-4
TGTGCCAGCAGTGTAGCGGGGCTCAGCACAGATACGCAGTATTTT
CASSVAGLSTDTQYF
>TRBD2|few|TRBJ2-1|TRBV12-3/TRBV12-4
TGTGCCAGCAGTCCTCGGACTAGCGGGAGCAATGAGCAGTTCTTC
CASSPRTSGSNEQFF
>-|-|TRBJ2-4|TRBV4-3
TGCGCCAGCAGTCGGGACGGAATAGCCAAAAACATTCAGTACTTC
CASSRDGIAKNIQYF
>TRBD1|few|TRBJ1-1|TRBV12-3/TRBV12-4
TGTGCCAGCAGTTTGGAGACAGGGTACACTGAAGCTTTCTTT
CASSLETGYTEAFF
>TRBD2|few|TRBJ2-3|TRBV5-1
TGCGCCAGCAGCTTGGGATCTAGCGGGCCTGCAGATACGCAGTATTTT
CASSLGSSGPADTQYF
>-|-|TRBJ1-2|TRBV5-6
TGTGCCAGCAGCCAAGACGGTACTAACTATGGCTACACCTTC
CASSQDGTNYGYTF
>-|many|TRBJ1-1|TRBV9
TGTGCCAGCAGCATCAGGGGAAACGAGAACACTGAAGCTTTCTTT
CASSIRGNENTEAFF
>-|-|TRBJ2-2|TRBV6-2/TRBV6-3
TGTGCCGGCCGCGGCAGCGCGAACACCGGGGAGCTGTTTTTT
CAGRGSANTGELFF
>TRBD2|-|TRBJ2-7|TRBV7-2
TGTGCCAGCAGCGGTAGCGGTTGGGGGGGCGAGCAGTACTTC
CASSGSGWGGEQYF
>-|few|TRBJ2-1|TRBV4-1
TGCGCCAGCAGCCAAGATAGCCCAGCGTACAATGAGCAGTTCTTC
CASSQDSPAYNEQFF
>-|few|TRBJ2-4|TRBV3-1
TGTGCCAGCAGCGATTCGGGGGGCCCAAGGAACATTCAGTACTTC
CASSDSGGPRNIQYF
>-|-|TRBJ1-5|TRBV19
TGTGCCAGTAGTCTTCCCCGGTGGGGGGTCAATCAGCCCCAGCATTTT
CASSLPRWGVNQPQHF
>TRBD2|few|TRBJ2-3|TRBV27
TGTGCCAGCAGTAGGCTATCGGGAGGATCTCATACGCAGTATTTT
CASSRLSGGSHTQYF
>TRBD2|-|TRBJ2-3|TRBV6-5
TGTGCCAGCAGTGCTCTAGCGGGACCCGCAGATACGCAGTATTTT
CASSALAGPADTQYF
>-|-|TRBJ2-5|TRBV19
TGTGCCAGTGGACGACAGAACGGAGAGACCCAGTACTTC
CASGRQNGETQYF
>-|once|TRBJ2-7|TRBV11-3
TGTGCCAGCAGCCCGGGGGCAGAACCCTACGAGCAGTACTTC
CASSPGAEPYEQYF
>-|many|TRBJ2-2|TRBV7-9
TGTGCCAGCAGCTCACCCGGGGAGCTGTTTTTT
CASSSPGELFF
>TRBD2|few|TRBJ2-1|TRBV4-1
TGCGCCAGCAGCCAAGAGGAACTAGCGGGGCCGGGGGAGCAGTTCTTC
CASSQEELAGPGEQFF
>-|-|TRBJ1-2|TRBV5-1
TGCGCCAGCAGCTTGGAACAGGGTCCCGCTAACTATGGCTACACCTTC
CASSLEQGPANYGYTF